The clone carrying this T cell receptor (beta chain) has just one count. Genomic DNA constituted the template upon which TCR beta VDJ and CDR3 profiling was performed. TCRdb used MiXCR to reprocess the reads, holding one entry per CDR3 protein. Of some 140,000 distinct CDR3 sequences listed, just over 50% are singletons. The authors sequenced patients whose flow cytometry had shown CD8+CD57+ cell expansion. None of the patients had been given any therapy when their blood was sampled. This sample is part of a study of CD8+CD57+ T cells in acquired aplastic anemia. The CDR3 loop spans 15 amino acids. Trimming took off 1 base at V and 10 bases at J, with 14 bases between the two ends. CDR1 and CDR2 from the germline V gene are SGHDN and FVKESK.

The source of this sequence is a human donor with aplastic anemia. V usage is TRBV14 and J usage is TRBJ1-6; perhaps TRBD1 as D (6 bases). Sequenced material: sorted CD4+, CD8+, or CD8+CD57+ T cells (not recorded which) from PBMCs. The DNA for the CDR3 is TGTGCCAGCAGCCAAGGACAGGAACAGAGGTCACCCCTCCACTTT. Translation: CASSQGQEQRSPLHF. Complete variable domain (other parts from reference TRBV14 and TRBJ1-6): EAGVTQFPSHSVIEKGQTVTLRCDPISGHDNLYWYRRVMGKEIKFLLHFVKESKQDESGMPNNRFLAERTGGTYSTLKVQPAELEDSGVYFCASSQGQEQRSPLHFGNGTRLTVT.